The 18 T cell receptor beta chains below all came from one sample that was sequenced in a study of T cell responses to AZD1222 COVID-19 vaccine. TCRdb's copy holds only in-frame clones and misses some; the assay was immunoSEQ multiplex PCR. The sample has 150,000 or so clones, around 88% seen once. Sequencing was performed on peripheral blood, taken on day 0 of MenACWY control vaccination. The receptors originated from an adult in good health.

The chain recombines TRBV24-1 with TRBJ1-2; D is possibly TRBD1 (5 bases). Germline loops: CDR1 KGHDR, CDR2 SFDVKD. The V end lost 0 bases, the J end lost 8 bases, and 15 bases lay between the germline ends. CDR3 length: 15 amino acids. CDR3 sequence: CATSDLSGQGEGYTF. DNA for the CDR3: TGTGCCACCAGTGATTTGTCCGGGCAGGGCGAAGGCTACACCTTC.

This chain uses TRBV30 with TRBJ1-5; no definite D call. Germline CDR1 and CDR2: GTSNPN and SVGIG (reference sequence). The V gene lost 2 bases and the J gene lost 0 bases, with 5 bases spanning the gap. The CDR3 sequence is 13 residues long. The CDR3 DNA is TGTGCCTGGAGTTCCTATAGCAATCAGCCCCAGCATTTT. Encoded protein: CAWSSYSNQPQHF.

This chain uses TRBV3-1 (or the pseudogene TRBV3-2) with TRBJ1-5; D is uncertain. Germline V gene sequence: CDR1 LGHDT, CDR2 YNNKEL (reference sequence). The CDR3 is made up of 12 amino acids. V shed 3 bases and J shed 5 bases, with 5 bases lying between them. CDR3 residues: CASSQLHQPQHF. The DNA for the CDR3 is TGTGCCAGCAGCCAGCTACATCAGCCCCAGCATTTT.

V usage is TRBV7-3 and J usage is TRBJ2-1, with TRBD2 matching over 14 bases. Germline lookup yields CDR1 SGHTA and CDR2 FQGTGA. With V trimmed by 4 bases and J by 9 bases, 8 bases remained unmatched. The CDR3 runs 16 residues. The CDR3 DNA is TGTGCCAGCAGCTGGGGACTAGCGGGGGCAGGTGGTGAGCAGTTCTTC. As protein: CASSWGLAGAGGEQFF.

The chain has TRBV5-1 and TRBJ2-1; D remains unclear. V was trimmed by 0 bases and J by 5 bases, leaving 9 bases between them. Germline V gives CDR1 SGHRS, CDR2 YFSETQ. This CDR3 spans 14 amino acids. The CDR3 region is CASSLEPVNNEQFF. CDR3 nucleotide sequence: TGCGCCAGCAGCTTGGAACCGGTGAACAATGAGCAGTTCTTC.

The rearrangement uses TRBV5-1 and TRBJ2-3; D possibly uses TRBD1 or TRBD2 (5 bases each). Trimming left V 4 bases short and J 0 bases short, with 15 bases between. The CDR3 loop spans 16 amino acids. Germline CDR1 and CDR2: SGHRS and YFSETQ. The CDR3 bases are TGCGCCAGCAGCCCCCGACCGGGGCTGAGCACAGATACGCAGTATTTT. Encoded protein: CASSPRPGLSTDTQYF.

This clone is a singleton in its sample. The genes are TRBV5-4 and TRBJ2-7, with TRBD1 identical over 7 bases. CDR1 and CDR2 (germline): SGHNT, YYREEE (reference sequence). The J segment lost 4 bases and the V segment lost 2 bases, leaving 12 bases of the junction unmatched. The CDR3 runs to 16 residues. In nucleotides, the CDR3 is TGTGCCAGCAGCTTAAATCCCTCGGGACAGAGATACGAGCAGTACTTC. Residues: CASSLNPSGQRYEQYF.

V and J are TRBV6-1 and TRBJ1-5; the match to TRBD1 covers 7 bases. The CDR3 contains 14 residues. V lost 3 bases to trimming and J lost 5 bases; unmatched junction nucleotides: 4. Per the germline V gene, CDR1 is MNHNS and CDR2 is SASEGT. CDR3 nucleotides: TGTGCCAGCAGTGAGGACAGGAGTTATCAGCCCCAGCATTTT. Translated, it gives CASSEDRSYQPQHF.

The chain combines TRBV7-3 with TRBJ2-7; TRBD1 agrees at 8 bases. The trim removed 0 bases at V and 6 bases at J, leaving 1 base unmatched. Germline-derived CDR1 and CDR2 are SGHTA and FQGTGA. This CDR3 region has 13 residues. In DNA, the CDR3 is TGTGCCAGCAGCTTAACCCAGGGGGCCGAGCAGTACTTC. Translation: CASSLTQGAEQYF.

The gene calls are TRBV5-1 and TRBJ2-5, with 10 bases matching TRBD1. The V segment lost 4 bases and the J segment 4 bases; nucleotides outside the gene matches: 4. The CDR3 loop spans 14 amino acids. Germline CDR1 SGHRS, CDR2 YFSETQ. For the CDR3, the DNA is TGCGCCAGCAGCCAGGGACAGGGGAGAGAGACCCAGTACTTC. This gives the protein CASSQGQGRETQYF.

This clone has just one count. The rearrangement uses TRBV4-1 and TRBJ1-2; TRBD1 aligns across 12 bases. In germline, CDR1 is MGHRA, CDR2 YSYEKL. The CDR3 consists of 18 residues. V was clipped by 0 bases and J by 2 bases; unmatched bases: 7. Here the CDR3 DNA reads TGCGCCAGCAGCCAAGATAGGGGACAGGGGGCCCCCAACTATGGCTACACCTTC. Residues: CASSQDRGQGAPNYGYTF.

The V gene is TRBV5-1, the J gene TRBJ2-1; 8 bases fit TRBD2. After removal of 0 bases from V and 3 bases from J, the junction contained 5 bases not matched to a gene. Germline V gives CDR1 SGHRS, CDR2 YFSETQ. The CDR3 has 16 amino acids. In nucleotides, the CDR3 is TGCGCCAGCAGCTTGGTCGGGCGGGGGGACTACAATGAGCAGTTCTTC. Translating it yields CASSLVGRGDYNEQFF.

This chain joins TRBV11-3 and TRBJ2-3; TRBD2 agrees at 14 bases. The CDR3 has 20 residues. With V trimmed by 4 bases and J by 2 bases, 14 bases remained unmatched. Germline-derived CDR1 and CDR2 are SGHNT and YENEEA. The CDR3 coding sequence is TGTGCCAGCAGCTCGACTAGCGGGAGGGCCCAGGCCCAGCCCACAGATACGCAGTATTTT. It codes for CASSSTSGRAQAQPTDTQYF.

This clone has a single count. The chain couples TRBV27 to TRBJ2-3; no firm D call. Germline V gene lookup returns CDR1 MNHEY and CDR2 SMNVEV (reference sequence). The CDR3 runs 16 residues. Trimming left V 5 bases short and J 0 bases short, with 15 bases between. CDR3 DNA sequence: TGTGCCAGCAGTCCCCAGACACGTACTAGCACAGATACGCAGTATTTT. Protein product: CASSPQTRTSTDTQYF.

V is TRBV6-2 or TRBV6-3 and J is TRBJ1-2, with D uncertain. Germline V gene data show CDR1 as MNHEY and CDR2 as SVGEGT. This CDR3 is 11 amino acids long. Trimming shortened V by 6 bases and J by 8 bases, and 10 bases separated the two germline ends. CDR3 DNA: TGTGCCAGCAGCACCCAGAGGGGCTACACCTTC. Its translation: CASSTQRGYTF.

The rearrangement uses TRBV24-1 and TRBJ2-2; 12 bases are shared with TRBD2. V was pared by 5 bases and J by 0 bases, with 9 bases of the junction left unmatched. The CDR3 sequence is 19 residues long. The V gene's germline CDR1 is KGHDR and CDR2 SFDVKD. This CDR3 reads CATSGVTSGGHANTGELFF. DNA of the CDR3: TGTGCCACCAGTGGTGTGACTAGCGGGGGTCACGCGAACACCGGGGAGCTGTTTTTT.

The CDR3 region has the DNA TGCGCCAGCAGCCAAGATCTCGGCTTTTCCTATTCACCCCTCCACTTT. It is translated as CASSQDLGFSYSPLHF. This chain uses TRBV4-1 with TRBJ1-6; D not certain. This CDR3 region has 16 residues. CDR1 and CDR2 from the germline V gene are MGHRA and YSYEKL. V lost 0 bases to trimming and J lost 8 bases, with 14 bases between them.

This rearrangement joins TRBV29-1 to TRBJ1-3, with TRBD1 matching over 7 bases. The CDR3 has 15 residues. Trimming took 6 bases from V and 0 from J; bases not matched to a gene: 8. CDR1 is SQVTM and CDR2 is ANQGSEA in the germline V gene. The CDR3 reads CSVRWGQSSGNTIYF. Written as DNA, the CDR3 is TGCAGCGTCCGGTGGGGACAGAGCTCTGGAAACACCATATATTTT. Combining the CDR3 with reference TRBV29-1 and TRBJ1-3 gives the whole variable domain SAVISQKPSRDICQRGTSLTIQCQVDSQVTMMFWYRQQPGQSLTLIATANQGSEATYESGFVIDKFPISRPNLTFSTLTVSNMSPEDSSIYLCSVRWGQSSGNTIYFGEGSWLTVV.